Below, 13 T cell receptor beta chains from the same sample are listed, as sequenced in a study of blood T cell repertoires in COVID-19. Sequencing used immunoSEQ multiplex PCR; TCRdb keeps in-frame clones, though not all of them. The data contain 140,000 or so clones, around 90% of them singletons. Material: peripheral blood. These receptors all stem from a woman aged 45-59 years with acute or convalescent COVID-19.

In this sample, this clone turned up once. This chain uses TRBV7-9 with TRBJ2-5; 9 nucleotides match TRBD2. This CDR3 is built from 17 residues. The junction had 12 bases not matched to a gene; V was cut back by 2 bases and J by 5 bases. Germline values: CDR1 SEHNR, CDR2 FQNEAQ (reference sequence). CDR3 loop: CASSLKASGNSWETQYF. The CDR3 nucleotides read TGTGCCAGCAGCTTAAAGGCTAGCGGGAACTCATGGGAGACCCAGTACTTC.

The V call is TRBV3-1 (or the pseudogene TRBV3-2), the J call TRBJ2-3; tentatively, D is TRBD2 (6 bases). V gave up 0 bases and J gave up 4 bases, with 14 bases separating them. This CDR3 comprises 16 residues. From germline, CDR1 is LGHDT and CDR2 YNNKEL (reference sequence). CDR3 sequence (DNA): TGTGCCAGCAGCCAAGAGCGGGGCCCTAGGTCAGATACGCAGTATTTT. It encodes CASSQERGPRSDTQYF.

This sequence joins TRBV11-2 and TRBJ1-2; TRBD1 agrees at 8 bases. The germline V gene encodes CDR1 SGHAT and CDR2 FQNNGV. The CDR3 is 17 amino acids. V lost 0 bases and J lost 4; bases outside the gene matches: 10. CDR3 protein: CASSLEQGDGSGYGYTF. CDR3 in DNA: TGTGCCAGCAGCTTAGAACAGGGGGACGGGTCTGGCTATGGCTACACCTTC.

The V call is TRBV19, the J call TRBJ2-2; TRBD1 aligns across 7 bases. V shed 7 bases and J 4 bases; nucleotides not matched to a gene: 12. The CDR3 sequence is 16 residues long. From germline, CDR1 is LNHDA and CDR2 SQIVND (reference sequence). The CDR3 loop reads CASTQPTGLGTGELFF. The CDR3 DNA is TGTGCCAGTACCCAGCCGACAGGGTTGGGCACCGGGGAGCTGTTTTTT.

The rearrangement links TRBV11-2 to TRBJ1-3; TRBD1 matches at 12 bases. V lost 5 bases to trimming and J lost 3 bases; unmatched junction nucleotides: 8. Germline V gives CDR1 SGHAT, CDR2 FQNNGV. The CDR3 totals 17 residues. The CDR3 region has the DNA TGTGCCAGCAGCCCCCGGGGACAGGGGGCCCTTGGAAACACCATATATTTT. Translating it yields CASSPRGQGALGNTIYF.

Written as DNA, the CDR3 is TGTGCCAGCAGCACTCCGGGACTAGCGGGGGGATACAATGAGCAGTTCTTC. Translated: CASSTPGLAGGYNEQFF. The chain recombines TRBV4-2 with TRBJ2-1; 15 bases are shared with TRBD2. Germline values: CDR1 LGHNA, CDR2 YNFKEQ. This CDR3 spans 17 amino acids. The trim removed 5 bases at V and 4 bases at J, leaving 6 bases unmatched.

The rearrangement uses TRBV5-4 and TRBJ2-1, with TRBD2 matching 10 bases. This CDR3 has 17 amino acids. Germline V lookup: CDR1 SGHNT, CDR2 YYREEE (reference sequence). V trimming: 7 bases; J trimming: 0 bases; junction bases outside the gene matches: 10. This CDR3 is CASLAGGAKSSYNEQFF. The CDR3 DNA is TGTGCCAGCTTAGCGGGAGGCGCCAAAAGCTCCTACAATGAGCAGTTCTTC.

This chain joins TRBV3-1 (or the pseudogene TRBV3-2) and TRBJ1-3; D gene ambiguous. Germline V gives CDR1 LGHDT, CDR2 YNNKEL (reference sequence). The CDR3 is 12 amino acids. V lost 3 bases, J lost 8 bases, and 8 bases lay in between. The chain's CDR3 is CASSHERDTIYF. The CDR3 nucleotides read TGTGCCAGCAGCCATGAGCGGGACACCATATATTTT.

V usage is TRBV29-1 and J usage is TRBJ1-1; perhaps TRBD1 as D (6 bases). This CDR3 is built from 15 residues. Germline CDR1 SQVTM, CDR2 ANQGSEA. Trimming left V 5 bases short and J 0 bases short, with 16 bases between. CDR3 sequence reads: CSVLLGAVVNTEAFF. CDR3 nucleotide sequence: TGCAGCGTTCTCCTGGGGGCGGTGGTGAACACTGAAGCTTTCTTT.

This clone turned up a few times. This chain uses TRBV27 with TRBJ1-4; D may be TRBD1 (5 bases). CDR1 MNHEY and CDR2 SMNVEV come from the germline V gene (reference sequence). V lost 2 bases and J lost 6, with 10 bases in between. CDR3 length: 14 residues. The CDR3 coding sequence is TGTGCCAGCAGTTTAGAACAGACAGATGAAAAACTGTTTTTT. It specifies CASSLEQTDEKLFF.

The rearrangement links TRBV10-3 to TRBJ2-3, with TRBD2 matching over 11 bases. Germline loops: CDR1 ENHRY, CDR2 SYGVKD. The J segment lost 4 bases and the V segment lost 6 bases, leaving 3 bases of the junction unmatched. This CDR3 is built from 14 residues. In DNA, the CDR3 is TGTGCCATCAGGCTAGCGGGAGGTGCAGATACGCAGTATTTT. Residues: CAIRLAGGADTQYF.

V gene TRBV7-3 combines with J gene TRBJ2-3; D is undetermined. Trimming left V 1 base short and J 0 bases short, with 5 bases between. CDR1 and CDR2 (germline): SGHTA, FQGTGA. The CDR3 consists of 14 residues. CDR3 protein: CASSLRPSTDTQYF. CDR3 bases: TGTGCCAGCAGCTTAAGGCCCAGCACAGATACGCAGTATTTT.

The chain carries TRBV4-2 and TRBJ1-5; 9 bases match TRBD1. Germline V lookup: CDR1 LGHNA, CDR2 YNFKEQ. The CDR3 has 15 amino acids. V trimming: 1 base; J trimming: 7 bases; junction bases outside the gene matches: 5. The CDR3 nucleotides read TGTGCCAGCAGCCAAGGGAGACAGGGGGGACAGCCCCAGCATTTT. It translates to CASSQGRQGGQPQHF.